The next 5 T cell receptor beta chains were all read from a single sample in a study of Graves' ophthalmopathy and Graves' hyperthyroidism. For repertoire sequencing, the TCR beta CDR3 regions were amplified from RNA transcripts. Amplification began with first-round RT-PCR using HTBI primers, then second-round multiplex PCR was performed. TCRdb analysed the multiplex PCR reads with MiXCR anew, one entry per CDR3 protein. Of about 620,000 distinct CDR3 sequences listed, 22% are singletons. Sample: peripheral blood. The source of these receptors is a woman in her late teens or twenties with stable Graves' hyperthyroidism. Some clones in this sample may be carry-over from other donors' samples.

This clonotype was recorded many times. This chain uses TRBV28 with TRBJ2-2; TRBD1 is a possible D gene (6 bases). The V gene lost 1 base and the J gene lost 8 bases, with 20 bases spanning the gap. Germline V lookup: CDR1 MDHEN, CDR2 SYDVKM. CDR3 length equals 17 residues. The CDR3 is CASSLLAPRAGEGELFF. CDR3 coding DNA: TGTGCCAGCAGTTTATTAGCCCCCCGGGCAGGGGAGGGGGAGCTGTTTTTT.

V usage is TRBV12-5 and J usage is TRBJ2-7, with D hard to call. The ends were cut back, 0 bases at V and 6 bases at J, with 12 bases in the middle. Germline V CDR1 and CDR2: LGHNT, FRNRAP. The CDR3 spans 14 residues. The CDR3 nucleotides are TGTGCTAGTGGTTTGGTAATGACGGGTCCCGAGCAGTACTTC. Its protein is CASGLVMTGPEQYF. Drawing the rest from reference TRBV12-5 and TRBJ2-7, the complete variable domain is DARVTQTPRHKVTEMGQEVTMRCQPILGHNTVFWYRQTMMQGLELLAYFRNRAPLDDSGMPKDRFSAEMPDATLATLKIQPSEPRDSAVYFCASGLVMTGPEQYFGPGTRLTVT.

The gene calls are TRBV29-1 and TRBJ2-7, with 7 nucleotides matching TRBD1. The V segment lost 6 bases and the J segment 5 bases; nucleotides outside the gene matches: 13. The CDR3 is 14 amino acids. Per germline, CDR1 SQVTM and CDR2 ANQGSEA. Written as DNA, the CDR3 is TGCAGCGTAAAGACCTACCGGGACAGACACGAGCAGTACTTC. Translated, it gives CSVKTYRDRHEQYF.

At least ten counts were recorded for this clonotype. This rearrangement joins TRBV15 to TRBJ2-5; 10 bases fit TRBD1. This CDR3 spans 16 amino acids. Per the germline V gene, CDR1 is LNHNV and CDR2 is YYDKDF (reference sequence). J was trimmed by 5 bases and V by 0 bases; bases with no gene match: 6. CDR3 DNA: TGTGCCACCAGCAGAGAAAGGGACAGGGGAGACGAGACCCAGTACTTC. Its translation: CATSRERDRGDETQYF.

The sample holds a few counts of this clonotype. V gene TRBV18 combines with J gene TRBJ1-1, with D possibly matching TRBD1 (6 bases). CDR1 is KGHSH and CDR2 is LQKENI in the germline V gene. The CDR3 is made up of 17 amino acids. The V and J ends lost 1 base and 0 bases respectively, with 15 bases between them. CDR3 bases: TGTGCCAGCTCACCACGCAGGGGTGGTATGGTGAACACTGAAGCTTTCTTT. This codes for CASSPRRGGMVNTEAFF.